This T cell receptor beta chain was sequenced during a study of T cell responses to AZD1222 COVID-19 vaccine. Findings and caveats of the study: At baseline, seropositivity was found in only a handful of AZD1222 recipients. Spike-wide vaccine-associated CD4 TCRs dominated at 160-218 and 743-854. Epitopes outside B.1.351 and B.1.1.7 mutated regions reportedly drew nearly half of spike TCRs.

This clone was detected only once. The antigen remains unidentified. The method was immunoSEQ multiplex PCR; TCRdb's version includes in-frame clones alone and lacks a portion of them. The sample yields about 130,000 clones, around 92% seen once. CDR3 length: 13 amino acids. V lost 4 bases to trimming and J lost 0 bases, with 6 bases between them. Germline V gene data show CDR1 as LNHDA and CDR2 as SQIVND (reference sequence). Second-dose timings of about 4 or about 12 weeks were pooled. This chain connects TRBV19 to TRBJ1-2; D is unresolved. This sample comprised peripheral blood, obtained 28 days after the second AZD1222 dose. This TCR was sampled from an adult who received the AZD1222 COVID-19 vaccine. This CDR3 is CASSSGPNYGYTF. In nucleotides, the CDR3 is TGTGCCAGTAGTAGCGGTCCTAACTATGGCTACACCTTC.